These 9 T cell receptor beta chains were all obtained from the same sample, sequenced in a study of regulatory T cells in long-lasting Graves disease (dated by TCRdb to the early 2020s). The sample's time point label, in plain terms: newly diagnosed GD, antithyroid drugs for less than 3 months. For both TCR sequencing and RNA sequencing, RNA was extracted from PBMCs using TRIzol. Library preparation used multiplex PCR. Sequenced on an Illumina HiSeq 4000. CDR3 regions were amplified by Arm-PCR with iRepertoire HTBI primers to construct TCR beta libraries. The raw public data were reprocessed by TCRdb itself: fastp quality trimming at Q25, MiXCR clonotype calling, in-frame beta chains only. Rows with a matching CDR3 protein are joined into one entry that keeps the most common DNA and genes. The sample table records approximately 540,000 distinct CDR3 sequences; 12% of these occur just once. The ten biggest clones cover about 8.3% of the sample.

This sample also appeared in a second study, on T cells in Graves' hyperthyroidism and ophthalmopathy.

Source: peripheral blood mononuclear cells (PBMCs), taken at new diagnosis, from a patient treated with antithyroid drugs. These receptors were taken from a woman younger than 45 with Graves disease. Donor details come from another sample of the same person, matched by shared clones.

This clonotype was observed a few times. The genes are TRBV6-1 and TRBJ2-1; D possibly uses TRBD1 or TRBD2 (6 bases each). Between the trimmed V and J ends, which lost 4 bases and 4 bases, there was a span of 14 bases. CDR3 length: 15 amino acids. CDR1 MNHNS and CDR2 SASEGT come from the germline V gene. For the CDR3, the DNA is TGTGCCAGCAGTGTGGAGGGGGTGGGTTACAATGAGCAGTTCTTC. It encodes CASSVEGVGYNEQFF.

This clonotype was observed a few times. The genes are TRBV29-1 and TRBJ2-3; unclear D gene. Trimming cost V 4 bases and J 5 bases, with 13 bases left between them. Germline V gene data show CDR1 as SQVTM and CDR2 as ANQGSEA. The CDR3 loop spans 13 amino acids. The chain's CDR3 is CSVVRVPGDTQYF. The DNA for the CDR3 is TGCAGCGTTGTTAGGGTTCCTGGAGATACGCAGTATTTT.

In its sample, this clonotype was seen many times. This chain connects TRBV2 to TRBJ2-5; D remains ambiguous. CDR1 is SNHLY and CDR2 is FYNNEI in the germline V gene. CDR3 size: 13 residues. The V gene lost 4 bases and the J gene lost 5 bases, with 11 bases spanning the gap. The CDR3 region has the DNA TGTGCCAGCAGTGTTGGCAGGCGGGAGACCCAGTACTTC. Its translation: CASSVGRRETQYF.

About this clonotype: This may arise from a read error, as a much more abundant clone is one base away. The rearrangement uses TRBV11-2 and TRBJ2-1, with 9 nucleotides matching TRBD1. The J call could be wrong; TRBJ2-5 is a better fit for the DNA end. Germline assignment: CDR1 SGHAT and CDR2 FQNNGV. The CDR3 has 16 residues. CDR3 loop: CAGSNLRTGARETQYF. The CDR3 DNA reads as TGTGCCGGCAGCAACCTCCGGACAGGGGCGCGGGAGACCCAGTACTTC.

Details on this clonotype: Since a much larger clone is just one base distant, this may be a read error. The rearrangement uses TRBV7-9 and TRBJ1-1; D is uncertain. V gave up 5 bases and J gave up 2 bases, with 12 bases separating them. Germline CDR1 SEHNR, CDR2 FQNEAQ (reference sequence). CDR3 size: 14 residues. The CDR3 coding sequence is TGTGCCAGCAGCCCAGGACGGAAAAACACTGAAGCTTTCTTT. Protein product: CASSPGRKNTEAFF.

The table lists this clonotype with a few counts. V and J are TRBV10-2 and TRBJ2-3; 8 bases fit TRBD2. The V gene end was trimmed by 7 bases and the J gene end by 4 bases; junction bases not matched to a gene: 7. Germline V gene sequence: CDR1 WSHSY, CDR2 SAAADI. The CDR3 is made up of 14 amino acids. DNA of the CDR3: TGCGCCAGCAAAGTCGCGGGAGGCGCAGATACGCAGTATTTT. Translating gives CASKVAGGADTQYF.

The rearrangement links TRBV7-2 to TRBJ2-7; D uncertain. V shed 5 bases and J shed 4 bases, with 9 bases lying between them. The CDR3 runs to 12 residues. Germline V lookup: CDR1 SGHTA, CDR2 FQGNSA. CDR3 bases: TGTGCCAGCAGCCGAAAGCCTTACGAGCAGTACTTC. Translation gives CASSRKPYEQYF.

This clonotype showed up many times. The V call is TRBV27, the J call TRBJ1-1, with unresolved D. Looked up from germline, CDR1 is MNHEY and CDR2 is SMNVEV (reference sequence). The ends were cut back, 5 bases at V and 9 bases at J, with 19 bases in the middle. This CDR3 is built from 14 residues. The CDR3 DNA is TGTGCCAGCAGTCTGCGGGCAGAGGCGCAGAAAGCTTTCTTT. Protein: CASSLRAEAQKAFF.

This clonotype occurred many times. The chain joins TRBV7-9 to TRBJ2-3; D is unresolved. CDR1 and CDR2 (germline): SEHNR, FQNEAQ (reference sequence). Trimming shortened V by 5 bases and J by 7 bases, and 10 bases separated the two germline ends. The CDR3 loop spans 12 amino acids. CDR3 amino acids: CASSDFSNTQYF. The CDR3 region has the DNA TGTGCCAGCAGCGATTTTAGCAATACGCAGTATTTT.